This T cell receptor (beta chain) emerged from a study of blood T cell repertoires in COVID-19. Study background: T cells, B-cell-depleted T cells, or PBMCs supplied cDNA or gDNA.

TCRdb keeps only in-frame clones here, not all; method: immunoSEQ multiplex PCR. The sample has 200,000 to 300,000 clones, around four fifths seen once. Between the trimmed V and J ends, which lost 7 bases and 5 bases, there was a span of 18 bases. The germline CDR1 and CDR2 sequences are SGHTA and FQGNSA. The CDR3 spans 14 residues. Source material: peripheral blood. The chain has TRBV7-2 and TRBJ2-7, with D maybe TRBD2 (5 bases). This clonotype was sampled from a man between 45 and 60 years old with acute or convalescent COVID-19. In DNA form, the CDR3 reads TGTGCCAGCACCCCTTTCGCGAGGCGGGACGAGCAGTACTTC. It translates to CASTPFARRDEQYF.